This T cell receptor (beta chain) was sequenced for a study of T cell changes during pregnancy in multiple sclerosis. Trimming cost V 2 bases and J 2 bases, with 13 bases left between them. The CDR3 sequence is 15 residues long. CDR1 is KGHSH and CDR2 is LQKENI in the germline V gene. Generated by immunoSEQ multiplex PCR, the TCRdb table keeps only in-frame clones and is missing some. The data contain 70,000 to 75,000 clones, more than 85% of them singletons. This sample comprised peripheral blood, obtained before pregnancy. The chain uses TRBV18 and TRBJ2-7; possible D gene TRBD1, 5 bases. The source of this sequence is a female donor with multiple sclerosis, enrolled in a pregnancy study. The CDR3 loop reads CASSPRGGLAYEQYF. The CDR3 bases are TGTGCCAGCTCACCAAGGGGTGGATTGGCCTACGAGCAGTACTTC.